This T cell receptor beta chain emerged from a study of cytomegalovirus exposure and HLA in healthy donors. The assay was immunoSEQ multiplex PCR, and TCRdb's table has in-frame clones only and misses some. This table has 130,000 to 150,000 clones, 80% to 90% appearing once. General observations from the study: Rarity marked most TCR sequences, yet some public TCRs occurred in many donors. A later analysis found first-cohort TCR clusters tended to co-occur in the approximately 110 validation repertoires.

Separate from the approximately 670-subject first cohort was the roughly 130-subject validation cohort, to which the donors belonged. This clone was counted only a few times. What it binds is not known. Sequenced: PBMCs. The sequence derives from a man aged 18 to 30 in good health and CMV-seronegative.

The CDR3 is CASSPLDRAYEQYF. The DNA of the CDR3 is TGTGCCAGCTCACCACTGGACAGGGCCTACGAGCAGTACTTC. The chain couples TRBV18 to TRBJ2-7; 8 bases agree with TRBD1. CDR1 is KGHSH, CDR2 LQKENI, per germline. With V trimmed by 1 base and J by 2 bases, 1 base remained unmatched. This CDR3 has 14 residues.